The 7 T cell receptor beta chains below all came from one sample that was sequenced in a study of blood T cell repertoires in COVID-19. The repertoire was sequenced with immunoSEQ multiplex PCR; TCRdb's copy has only in-frame clones and lacks some. The table lists 100,000 to 150,000 clones, 65% to 85% of them singletons. Material for sequencing was peripheral blood. Every receptor here comes from a woman of 80 years or more with acute or convalescent COVID-19.

This chain uses TRBV6-5 with TRBJ1-2; TRBD1 aligns across 7 bases. The CDR3 is 15 amino acids. Trimming took 5 bases from V and 1 from J; bases not matched to a gene: 7. Per germline, CDR1 MNHEY and CDR2 SVGAGI. As DNA, the CDR3 is TGTGCCAGCAGTACGAGACAGGGTGTTAACTATGGCTACACCTTC. Encoded protein: CASSTRQGVNYGYTF.

The V gene is TRBV5-4, the J gene TRBJ1-2, with D possibly matching TRBD1 (6 bases). Germline values: CDR1 SGHNT, CDR2 YYREEE (reference sequence). There are 13 residues in the CDR3. V lost 1 base and J 8 bases, leaving 12 bases between the germline ends. CDR3 in DNA: TGTGCCAGCAGCTTGAGCACAGGGAAAGGCTACACCTTC. Residues: CASSLSTGKGYTF. Full variable domain (outside the CDR3, taken from reference TRBV5-4 and TRBJ1-2): ETGVTQSPTHLIKTRGQQVTLRCSSQSGHNTVSWYQQALGQGPQFIFQYYREEENGRGNFPPRFSGLQFPNYSSELNVNALELDDSALYLCASSLSTGKGYTFGSGTRLTVV.

The chain couples TRBV7-2 to TRBJ1-3; D possibly corresponds to TRBD1 (5 bases). Trimming removed 1 base at V and 3 bases at J, with 13 bases between. The germline gives CDR1 SGHTA, CDR2 FQGNSA. The CDR3 has 16 amino acids. CDR3 in amino acids: CASSLGAGWDGNTIYF. The DNA for the CDR3 is TGTGCCAGCAGCTTAGGGGCAGGGTGGGATGGAAACACCATATATTTT.

This chain joins TRBV5-1 and TRBJ1-1; D not resolved. Per the germline V gene, CDR1 is SGHRS and CDR2 is YFSETQ. V was cut by 0 bases and J by 4 bases, with 10 bases left in between. The CDR3 runs to 14 residues. This CDR3 reads CASSLAVPSTEAFF. The CDR3 nucleotides read TGCGCCAGCAGCTTGGCGGTCCCGAGCACTGAAGCTTTCTTT.

With respect to this clone: Other DNA sequences in this sample translate to the same CDR3. This sequence joins TRBV7-9 and TRBJ2-5; possible D gene TRBD1, 5 bases. The ends were cut back, 5 bases at V and 0 bases at J, with 10 bases in the middle. The CDR3 covers 14 residues. Germline-derived CDR1 and CDR2 are SEHNR and FQNEAQ (reference sequence). The CDR3 region has the DNA TGTGCCAGCAGCCTTGCAGGGTACCAAGAGACCCAGTACTTC. Residues: CASSLAGYQETQYF.

This sequence joins TRBV7-2 and TRBJ1-1; D uncertain. Germline CDR1 is SGHTA and CDR2 is FQGNSA. This CDR3 spans 14 amino acids. V lost 2 bases and J 1 base, leaving 8 bases between the germline ends. The CDR3 sequence is CASSLYFRNTEAFF. In nucleotides, the CDR3 is TGTGCCAGCAGCTTATACTTCCGGAACACTGAAGCTTTCTTT.

V is TRBV5-1 and J is TRBJ1-2; TRBD1 matches 8 bases. V shed 4 bases and J 2 bases; nucleotides not matched to a gene: 7. The CDR3 sequence is 15 residues long. The V gene's germline CDR1 is SGHRS and CDR2 YFSETQ. The CDR3 DNA reads as TGCGCCAGCAGCGCCCAGGGGGCGCGGAACTATGGCTACACCTTC. Translation gives CASSAQGARNYGYTF.